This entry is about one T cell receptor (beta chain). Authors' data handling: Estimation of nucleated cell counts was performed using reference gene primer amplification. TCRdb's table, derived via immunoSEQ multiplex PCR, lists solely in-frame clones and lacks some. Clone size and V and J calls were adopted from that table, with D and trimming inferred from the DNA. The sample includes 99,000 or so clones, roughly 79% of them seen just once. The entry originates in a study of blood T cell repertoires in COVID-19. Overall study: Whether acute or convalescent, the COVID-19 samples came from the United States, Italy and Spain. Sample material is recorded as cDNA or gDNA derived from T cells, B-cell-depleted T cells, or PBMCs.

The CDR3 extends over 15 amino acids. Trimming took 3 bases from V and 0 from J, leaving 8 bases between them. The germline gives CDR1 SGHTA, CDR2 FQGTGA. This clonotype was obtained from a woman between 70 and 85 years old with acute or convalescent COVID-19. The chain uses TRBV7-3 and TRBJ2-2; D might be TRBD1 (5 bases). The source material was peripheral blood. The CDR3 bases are TGTGCCAGCAGCTTGGGGCAGTCGAACACCGGGGAGCTGTTTTTT. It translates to CASSLGQSNTGELFF.